Listed here are 24 T cell receptor beta chains from one sample, sequenced in a study of T cells in Graves' hyperthyroidism and ophthalmopathy (dated by TCRdb to about 2019). Library method: multiplex PCR. The run used an Illumina HiSeq 2000. The TCR beta CDR3 regions were amplified from the RNA transcripts. The TCR CDR3 was subjected to a first round of RT-PCR using the HTBI primer set and the Qiagen OneStep RT-PCR kit. TCRdb trimmed public reads at Q25 via fastp, called clones via MiXCR and kept in-frame beta chains. Each CDR3 protein gets just one entry, which takes the most common genes and DNA from the rows behind it. A total of roughly 400,000 distinct CDR3 sequences appear in this sample, approximately 25% of them only once. In total, the top ten clones hold less than 75% of the sample. The sequenced sample was blood. The receptors were sampled from a man aged 50 to 59 with Graves' hyperthyroidism.

The J gene is TRBJ1-5, the V gene TRBV2, with 9 bases identical to TRBD1. The germline V gene encodes CDR1 SNHLY and CDR2 FYNNEI. This CDR3 has 15 residues. V lost 4 bases, J lost 6 bases, and 7 bases stayed unmatched. CDR3: CASSGRQGGIQPQHF. The CDR3 DNA is TGTGCCAGCAGTGGGAGACAGGGGGGGATTCAGCCCCAGCATTTT.

This clonotype has only a few counts. The chain employs TRBV13 and TRBJ2-7; 9 nucleotides agree with TRBD2. V lost 0 bases to trimming and J lost 5 bases; unmatched junction nucleotides: 8. CDR3 length equals 16 residues. Germline V gene sequence: CDR1 PRHDT, CDR2 FYEKMQ (reference sequence). In DNA, the CDR3 is TGTGCCAGCAGCTTAGGATTTAGCGGGAGAAGGAACGAGCAGTACTTC. Translating it yields CASSLGFSGRRNEQYF.

In DNA form, the CDR3 reads TGTGCCAGTAGTATGGGGACAGGCAGGAACACTGAAGCTTTCTTT. Translating gives CASSMGTGRNTEAFF. This chain uses TRBV19 with TRBJ1-1, with 8 bases matching TRBD1. This CDR3 has 15 amino acids. With V trimmed by 3 bases and J by 1 base, 4 bases remained unmatched. Germline V lookup: CDR1 LNHDA, CDR2 SQIVND (reference sequence). The variable domain in full, completed from reference TRBV19 and TRBJ1-1, reads DGGITQSPKYLFRKEGQNVTLSCEQNLNHDAMYWYRQDPGQGLRLIYYSQIVNDFQKGDIAEGYSVSREKKESFPLTVTSAQKNPTAFYLCASSMGTGRNTEAFFGQGTRLTVV.

The J gene is TRBJ2-7, the V gene TRBV6-5; D unresolved. This CDR3 has 17 residues. Germline V lookup: CDR1 MNHEY, CDR2 SVGAGI. V was shortened by 0 bases and J by 3 bases, with 18 bases between the two germline ends. The CDR3 sequence: CASSYSAPGLGGYEQYF. The CDR3 region has the DNA TGTGCCAGCAGTTACTCTGCCCCCGGGTTGGGCGGCTACGAGCAGTACTTC.

The J gene is TRBJ2-7, the V gene TRBV5-4; TRBD2 aligns across 9 bases. The CDR3 runs to 15 residues. Germline CDR1 is SGHNT and CDR2 is YYREEE (reference sequence). Trimming took 2 bases from V and 4 from J; bases not matched to a gene: 7. CDR3 in amino acids: CASSFAGGPMYEQYF. The CDR3 coding sequence is TGTGCCAGCAGCTTTGCGGGAGGGCCAATGTACGAGCAGTACTTC.

Only a few counts were recorded for this clonotype. The chain joins TRBV10-1 to TRBJ2-7, with D perhaps TRBD1 (5 bases). This CDR3 spans 14 amino acids. V lost 4 bases and J lost 2, with 12 bases in between. Germline CDR1 WNHNN, CDR2 SYGVQD (reference sequence). CDR3 in amino acids: CASSGGLGTYEQYF. Here the CDR3 DNA reads TGCGCCAGCAGTGGGGGCCTGGGGACCTACGAGCAGTACTTC.

This clonotype was detected only a few times. CDR3 nucleotides: TGTGCCAGTCGGCGGGGACTAGCGGGGGGCACAGATACGCAGTATTTT. It is translated as CASRRGLAGGTDTQYF. The chain couples TRBV19 to TRBJ2-3; TRBD2 agrees at 14 bases. Losses at the gene ends were 8 bases for V and 1 base for J; bases not matched to a gene: 5. Per germline, CDR1 LNHDA and CDR2 SQIVND (reference sequence). CDR3 length: 16 amino acids.

This clonotype was seen ten or more times. The chain links TRBV3-1 to TRBJ2-1, with D hard to call. This CDR3 has 13 amino acids. Between the trimmed V and J ends, which lost 4 bases and 9 bases, there was a span of 13 bases. CDR1 and CDR2 from the germline V gene are LGHDT and YNNKEL (reference sequence). CDR3 protein: CASSPSLEAEQFF. CDR3 DNA sequence: TGTGCCAGCAGCCCCTCCCTGGAAGCTGAGCAGTTCTTC.

The chain links TRBV6-5 to TRBJ2-2, with 7 positions matching TRBD2. Trimming cost V 0 bases and J 3 bases; bases outside gene matches: 22. Per germline, CDR1 MNHEY and CDR2 SVGAGI. CDR3 length: 22 amino acids. The CDR3 loop reads CASSYSFFPGIIGEGDTGELFF. The CDR3 region has the DNA TGTGCCAGCAGTTACTCGTTTTTCCCAGGGATAATCGGGGAGGGCGACACCGGGGAGCTGTTTTTT.

This clonotype was seen ten or more times. V is TRBV20-1 and J is TRBJ2-7, with D hard to call. CDR1 DFQATT and CDR2 SNEGSKA come from the germline V gene (reference sequence). This CDR3 has 12 amino acids. The ends were cut back, 0 bases at V and 1 base at J, with 4 bases in the middle. CDR3 sequence: CSARDTSYEQYF. CDR3 DNA sequence: TGCAGTGCTAGAGACACATCCTACGAGCAGTACTTC.

This chain's CDR3 is CASSLWGEGTGELFF. DNA for the CDR3: TGTGCCAGCAGTTTATGGGGCGAAGGAACCGGGGAGCTGTTTTTT. V usage is TRBV28 and J usage is TRBJ2-2; no clear D. Germline V gene sequence: CDR1 MDHEN, CDR2 SYDVKM. CDR3 size: 15 residues. Trimming took 0 bases from V and 5 from J, leaving 10 bases between them.

A remark on this clonotype: A much larger clone differs from this one at a single base, so this may be a read error. The CDR3 DNA reads as TGTGCCAGCAGCTCCCGTCGAGGGGGCACTGTAAACACCATATATTTT. Its translation is CASSSRRGGTVNTIYF. The rearrangement uses TRBV12-3 or TRBV12-4 and TRBJ1-3; 7 positions agree with TRBD1. V gave up 6 bases and J gave up 6 bases; unmatched junction bases: 14. This CDR3 has 16 residues.

This clonotype showed up just a few times. The chain employs TRBV11-3 and TRBJ2-6, with a tentative D call TRBD2 (6 bases). CDR3 length equals 15 residues. Per the germline V gene, CDR1 is SGHNT and CDR2 is YENEEA. Trimming pared 1 base from V and 4 bases from J, leaving 8 bases between. The CDR3, as DNA: TGTGCCAGCAGCTTAGCGGGGGTAGGGGCCAACGTCCTGACTTTC. It specifies CASSLAGVGANVLTF.

V gene TRBV5-1 combines with J gene TRBJ2-2, with D unclear. Deletions cut 1 base from V and 4 bases from J, with 5 bases between. The germline CDR1 and CDR2 sequences are SGHRS and YFSETQ. The CDR3 sequence is 13 residues long. CDR3 sequence reads: CASSLFITGELFF. The CDR3 coding sequence is TGCGCCAGCAGCTTGTTTATCACCGGGGAGCTGTTTTTT.

The chain employs TRBV29-1 and TRBJ1-1, with D possibly being TRBD1 (5 bases). V was pared by 4 bases and J by 4 bases, with 13 bases between. Germline CDR1 and CDR2: SQVTM and ANQGSEA. The CDR3 consists of 13 residues. The CDR3 DNA is TGCAGCGTTGTTTCCGGAGGGACCACTGAAGCTTTCTTT. Protein sequence: CSVVSGGTTEAFF.

This chain connects TRBV3-1 to TRBJ2-3; TRBD2 agrees at 8 bases. Germline CDR1 and CDR2: LGHDT and YNNKEL (reference sequence). The junction had 7 bases not matched to a gene; V was cut back by 4 bases and J by 7 bases. The CDR3 consists of 14 residues. CDR3 protein: CASSRGLAFNTQYF. The CDR3 nucleotides are TGTGCCAGCAGCCGAGGACTAGCTTTCAATACGCAGTATTTT.

The rearrangement joins TRBV10-2 to TRBJ2-7, with TRBD2 matching over 10 bases. Trimming took 8 bases from V and 4 from J; bases not matched to a gene: 11. The V gene's germline CDR1 is WSHSY and CDR2 SAAADI. There are 15 residues in the CDR3. The CDR3 DNA is TGCGCCAGCGCTCACCCGGGACTAGCGATATACGAGCAGTACTTC. Translating it yields CASAHPGLAIYEQYF.

A few counts support this clonotype. The chain joins TRBV7-9 to TRBJ1-5; no firm D call. This CDR3 has 12 residues. V was trimmed by 1 base and J by 10 bases, leaving 8 bases between them. From germline, CDR1 is SEHNR and CDR2 FQNEAQ (reference sequence). CDR3 region: CASSLDDQPQHF. The CDR3 coding sequence is TGTGCCAGCAGCTTAGATGACCAACCCCAGCATTTT. Complete variable domain (other parts from reference TRBV7-9 and TRBJ1-5): DTGVSQNPRHKITKRGQNVTFRCDPISEHNRLYWYRQTLGQGPEFLTYFQNEAQLEKSRLLSDRFSAERPKGSFSTLEIQRTEQGDSAMYLCASSLDDQPQHFGDGTRLSIL.

This clonotype was seen a handful of times. The CDR3 protein is CASSAAQGAQAYEQYF. The CDR3 coding sequence is TGTGCCAGCAGTGCCGCACAGGGGGCCCAAGCCTACGAGCAGTACTTC. V usage is TRBV6-1 and J usage is TRBJ2-7; TRBD1 matches 9 bases. This CDR3 has 16 amino acids. Per germline, CDR1 MNHNS and CDR2 SASEGT. V dropped 4 bases and J dropped 2; count of bases not matched to a gene: 9.

This clonotype was recorded many times. This chain connects TRBV5-1 to TRBJ2-7; D unresolved. The V gene's germline CDR1 is SGHRS and CDR2 YFSETQ. The CDR3 is 15 amino acids. V was trimmed by 0 bases and J by 1 base, leaving 11 bases between them. CDR3 amino acids: CASSLVSLGSYEQYF. The DNA of the CDR3 is TGCGCCAGCAGCTTGGTGAGTTTAGGGTCCTACGAGCAGTACTTC.

This clonotype was observed a handful of times. The chain recombines TRBV29-1 with TRBJ1-5; the D is unclear. V shed 4 bases and J shed 1 base, with 11 bases lying between them. This CDR3 comprises 14 residues. Germline CDR1 reads SQVTM; CDR2 reads ANQGSEA. In DNA form, the CDR3 reads TGCAGCGTTGCGCCGGGCATGAGCAATCAGCCCCAGCATTTT. Its translation: CSVAPGMSNQPQHF.

The chain combines TRBV3-1 with TRBJ2-3, with 7 bases fitting TRBD2. The length of the CDR3 is 16 residues. From germline, CDR1 is LGHDT and CDR2 YNNKEL (reference sequence). V lost 4 bases to trimming and J lost 5 bases; unmatched junction nucleotides: 12. The CDR3 loop is CASSRAGNYRVDTQYF. CDR3 nucleotide sequence: TGTGCCAGCAGCCGAGCGGGAAATTACCGGGTAGATACGCAGTATTTT.

This clonotype was observed a handful of times. The chain employs TRBV7-9 and TRBJ2-3, with D tentatively TRBD2 (5 bases). This CDR3 is 11 amino acids long. Germline loops: CDR1 SEHNR, CDR2 FQNEAQ (reference sequence). Trimming stripped 11 bases from V and 3 bases from J, with 9 bases between. CDR3 sequence reads: CASEGTDTQYF. Written as DNA, the CDR3 is TGTGCCTCAGAGGGTACAGATACGCAGTATTTT.

This clonotype was recorded many times. The chain employs TRBV20-1 and TRBJ1-5; the D gene is possibly TRBD1 (5 bases). The germline V gene has CDR1 DFQATT and CDR2 SNEGSKA (reference sequence). The CDR3 runs 15 residues. V lost 0 bases and J lost 0, with 9 bases in between. CDR3 loop: CSARESGSSNQPQHF. In DNA form, the CDR3 reads TGCAGTGCTAGAGAGTCAGGGTCTAGCAATCAGCCCCAGCATTTT.